A single sample is the source of the 20 T cell receptor beta chains below, sequenced in a study of shared clonotypes between healthy human individuals. Only in-frame clones appear in the TCRdb table, and some are missing; sequencing was by immunoSEQ multiplex PCR. Among 660,000 or so clones listed, about 96% were seen once. Naive CD8 cells lacked CD45RO, underwent positive selection for CCR7 and left out terminally differentiated effector memory CD45RA+ cells. Sequencing input: naive CD8+ T cells sorted from blood. The receptors come from a woman in her twenties or thirties in good health.

In regard to this clone: Other DNA sequences in this sample translate to the same CDR3. V is TRBV19 and J is TRBJ1-5, with 7 bases that match TRBD1. CDR1 is LNHDA, CDR2 SQIVND, per germline (reference sequence). The V gene end was trimmed by 4 bases and the J gene end by 2 bases; junction bases not matched to a gene: 5. The CDR3 runs 15 residues. CDR3 amino acids: CASSTDREGNQPQHF. CDR3 DNA sequence: TGTGCCAGTAGTACAGACAGGGAGGGCAATCAGCCCCAGCATTTT.

The rearrangement uses TRBV28 and TRBJ1-2, with 8 bases aligning to TRBD1. V lost 3 bases and J lost 2; bases outside the gene matches: 5. This CDR3 has 15 amino acids. Germline CDR1 reads MDHEN; CDR2 reads SYDVKM. CDR3 region: CASSFIGQGNYGYTF. The CDR3 DNA sequence: TGTGCCAGCAGTTTCATTGGACAGGGAAACTATGGCTACACCTTC.

This chain links TRBV7-9 with TRBJ2-7; TRBD1 aligns across 8 bases. V shed 1 base, J shed 3 bases, and the junction held 11 bases outside the gene matches. CDR1 and CDR2 from the germline V gene are SEHNR and FQNEAQ (reference sequence). The CDR3 consists of 17 residues. CDR3 in DNA: TGTGCCAGCAGCTTAGGGCGAATAGGACAGGGTAACTACGAGCAGTACTTC. This codes for CASSLGRIGQGNYEQYF.

This chain links TRBV7-9 with TRBJ2-2; TRBD2 matches 13 bases. The CDR3 length is 16 residues. The junction had 8 bases not matched to a gene; V was cut back by 5 bases and J by 8 bases. Looked up from germline, CDR1 is SEHNR and CDR2 is FQNEAQ (reference sequence). CDR3 sequence reads: CASSQTSGRATGELFF. The CDR3 bases are TGTGCCAGCAGCCAAACTAGCGGGAGGGCCACGGGGGAGCTGTTTTTT.

V and J are TRBV13 and TRBJ2-3; weak D call: TRBD2 (6 bases). V lost 6 bases to trimming and J lost 5 bases, with 21 bases between them. This CDR3 contains 16 residues. Germline-derived CDR1 and CDR2 are PRHDT and FYEKMQ (reference sequence). As DNA, the CDR3 is TGTGCCAGCAGTCGTTACGAGGATGGGGGGAGAGATACGCAGTATTTT. Its protein product is CASSRYEDGGRDTQYF.

The chain has TRBV14 and TRBJ2-2; 7 bases fit TRBD2. This CDR3 has 19 amino acids. J lost 0 bases, V lost 0 bases, and 10 bases had no gene match. Germline-derived CDR1 and CDR2 are SGHDN and FVKESK. CDR3 nucleotides: TGTGCCAGCAGCCAAGAGCCTAGCGGAGATCTAGCGAACACCGGGGAGCTGTTTTTT. Its protein is CASSQEPSGDLANTGELFF.

V is TRBV5-4 and J is TRBJ2-1; TRBD1 matches at 9 bases. V was clipped by 5 bases and J by 6 bases; unmatched bases: 9. Germline assignment: CDR1 SGHNT and CDR2 YYREEE (reference sequence). This CDR3 contains 15 residues. CDR3 bases: TGTGCCAGCAGTTATACAGGGGGCGCAGGCAATGAGCAGTTCTTC. This encodes CASSYTGGAGNEQFF.

The chain employs TRBV27 and TRBJ1-5, with no clear D. The germline V and J ends were trimmed by 0 bases and 6 bases, with 9 bases remaining between them. Germline loops: CDR1 MNHEY, CDR2 SMNVEV (reference sequence). CDR3 size: 14 residues. CDR3 region: CASSLSGGSQPQHF. CDR3 nucleotides: TGTGCCAGCAGTTTATCCGGAGGCAGTCAGCCCCAGCATTTT.

This chain joins TRBV13 and TRBJ2-1, with 9 nucleotides matching TRBD2. With V trimmed by 5 bases and J by 4 bases, 9 bases remained unmatched. Germline V CDR1 and CDR2: PRHDT, FYEKMQ (reference sequence). The CDR3 has 16 amino acids. DNA of the CDR3: TGTGCCAGCAGCGCAACCGGGACTAGCAGTTACAATGAGCAGTTCTTC. Protein: CASSATGTSSYNEQFF. The whole variable domain, filled in from reference TRBV13 and TRBJ2-1, reads AAGVIQSPRHLIKEKRETATLKCYPIPRHDTVYWYQQGPGQDPQFLISFYEKMQSDKGSIPDRFSAQQFSDYHSELNMSSLELGDSALYFCASSATGTSSYNEQFFGPGTRLTVL.

This chain uses TRBV13 with TRBJ2-7; D possibly corresponds to TRBD2 (6 bases). This CDR3 has 15 amino acids. V lost 5 bases and J 5 bases, leaving 19 bases between the germline ends. Germline CDR1 reads PRHDT; CDR2 reads FYEKMQ (reference sequence). The CDR3 DNA follows: TGTGCCAGCAGCCCCCGCGGGGCGCTTTCTGACGAGCAGTACTTC. Protein: CASSPRGALSDEQYF.

This clone occurred once. The gene calls are TRBV5-3 and TRBJ2-3; 14 bases align to TRBD2. TRBV5-3 qualifies as an ORF whose function is uncertain. The CDR3 runs to 17 residues. After removal of 3 bases from V and 2 bases from J, the junction contained 5 bases not matched to a gene. The CDR3 region has the DNA TGTGCCAGAAGCTCGAGACTAGCGGGAGGGGACACAGATACGCAGTATTTT. Residues: CARSSRLAGGDTDTQYF.

The chain is built from TRBV6-5 and TRBJ2-1; D might be TRBD2 (6 bases). Germline V gene sequence: CDR1 MNHEY, CDR2 SVGAGI. The CDR3 contains 15 residues. V lost 8 bases and J lost 5, with 19 bases in between. In DNA, the CDR3 is TGTGCCAGCGCGGTAGCGGCCGATATCAACAATGAGCAGTTCTTC. Amino acids: CASAVAADINNEQFF.

This CDR3 is CASSQDLGQPQHF. The CDR3 region has the DNA TGTGCCAGCAGCCAAGATCTGGGGCAGCCCCAGCATTTT. The V gene is TRBV4-2, the J gene TRBJ1-5, with unresolved D. Per germline, CDR1 LGHNA and CDR2 YNFKEQ. The CDR3 contains 13 residues. V lost 0 bases and J lost 7, with 7 bases in between.

The gene calls are TRBV28 and TRBJ2-1; D perhaps matches TRBD1 (6 bases). CDR1 is MDHEN, CDR2 SYDVKM, per germline. CDR3 length equals 13 residues. Trimming took off 3 bases at V and 8 bases at J, with 11 bases between the two ends. CDR3 sequence reads: CASSLFRGDEQFF. CDR3 coding DNA: TGTGCCAGCAGTTTGTTCAGGGGCGATGAGCAGTTCTTC.

The V gene is TRBV5-6, the J gene TRBJ1-2; D is ambiguous. The CDR3 is 15 residues long. CDR1 and CDR2 (germline): SGHDT, YYEEEE. V lost 4 bases to trimming and J lost 5 bases, with 18 bases between them. The CDR3 protein is CASSLQGSLHYGYTF. The CDR3 DNA follows: TGTGCCAGCAGCCTCCAAGGGAGTCTACATTATGGCTACACCTTC.

This clone was recorded a few times. The rearrangement joins TRBV9 to TRBJ1-2; D unclear. The germline V gene has CDR1 SGDLS and CDR2 YYNGEE. This CDR3 is 10 amino acids long. Trimming took off 3 bases at V and 10 bases at J, with 7 bases between the two ends. CDR3 in amino acids: CASSGLFYTF. In nucleotides, the CDR3 is TGTGCCAGCAGCGGATTATTCTACACCTTC.

The chain has TRBV6-5 and TRBJ2-5; D might be TRBD1 (6 bases). The J call could be wrong; TRBJ2-7 is a better fit for the DNA end. This CDR3 is 14 amino acids long. Per the germline V gene, CDR1 is MNHEY and CDR2 is SVGAGI. This chain's CDR3 is CASSYSRDTYEQYF. The CDR3 DNA is TGTGCCAGCAGTTACTCGAGGGACACCTACGAGCAGTACTTC.

V gene TRBV27 combines with J gene TRBJ1-2; 9 bases fit TRBD1. CDR1 and CDR2 from the germline V gene are MNHEY and SMNVEV (reference sequence). V lost 5 bases to trimming and J lost 8 bases; unmatched junction nucleotides: 6. The CDR3 spans 13 residues. In DNA, the CDR3 is TGTGCCAGCAGTCAACAGGGGGCGTGGGGCTACACCTTC. Translation gives CASSQQGAWGYTF.

The J gene is TRBJ1-4, the V gene TRBV5-8, with 7 nucleotides matching TRBD1. With V trimmed by 4 bases and J by 0 bases, 6 bases remained unmatched. Germline assignment: CDR1 SGHTS and CDR2 YDEGEE. The CDR3 length is 16 residues. CDR3 loop: CASSPGQTTTNEKLFF. Written as DNA, the CDR3 is TGTGCCAGCAGCCCGGGACAGACTACAACTAATGAAAAACTGTTTTTT.

The chain combines TRBV19 with TRBJ1-1; D is perhaps TRBD1 (5 bases). V was pared by 3 bases and J by 6 bases, with 8 bases between. Germline CDR1 LNHDA, CDR2 SQIVND (reference sequence). This CDR3 spans 12 amino acids. In DNA, the CDR3 is TGTGCCAGTAGTATGTGGGGGTCTGAAGCTTTCTTT. It codes for CASSMWGSEAFF.